This T cell receptor beta chain was observed in a study of post-analysis software for immune sequencing data. Study at large: Included among the disease courses, which were recorded for the cohort, were relapsing-remitting, secondary progressive and progressive-relapsing multiple sclerosis.

This clonotype was recorded only once. Its antigen remains unidentified. Study-level findings and limits: Samples sharing a preparation batch grouped tightly together when assessed by F measure. When compared against controls, multiple sclerosis patients showed significantly lower normalized Chao1 diversity.

Carried by the TCR beta cDNA libraries were unique molecular identifiers. TCRdb re-called the PCR reads through MiXCR, storing one row per CDR3 protein. The sample includes around 200,000 distinct CDR3 sequences, 29% seen only once; the top ten take 3.4%. This TCR came from a girl aged 2-17 years with multiple sclerosis. Sequenced material: blood.

In DNA, the CDR3 is TGTGCCAGCAGTGACGGTAGCTGGGACTATATCAATGAGCAGTACTTC. Translated, it gives CASSDGSWDYINEQYF. V and J are TRBV6-4 and TRBJ2-7, with TRBD2 matching over 7 bases. The CDR3 length is 16 residues. Trimming removed 2 bases from V and 7 bases from J; junction bases left unmatched: 14. Germline CDR1 reads MRHNA; CDR2 reads SNTAGT.